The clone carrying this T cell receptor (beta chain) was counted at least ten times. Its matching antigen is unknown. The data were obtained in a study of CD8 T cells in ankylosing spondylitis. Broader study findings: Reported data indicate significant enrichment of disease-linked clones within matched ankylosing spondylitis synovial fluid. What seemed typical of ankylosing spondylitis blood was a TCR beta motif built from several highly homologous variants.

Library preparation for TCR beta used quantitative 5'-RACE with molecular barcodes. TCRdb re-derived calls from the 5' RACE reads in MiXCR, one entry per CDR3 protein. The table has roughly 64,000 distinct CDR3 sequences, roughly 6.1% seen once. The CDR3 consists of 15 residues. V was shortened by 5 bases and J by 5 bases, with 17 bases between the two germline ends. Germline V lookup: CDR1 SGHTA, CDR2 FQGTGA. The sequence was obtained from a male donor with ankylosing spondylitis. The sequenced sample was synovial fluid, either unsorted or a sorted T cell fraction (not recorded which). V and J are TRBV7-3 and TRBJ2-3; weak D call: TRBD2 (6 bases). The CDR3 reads CASSPRTGGRDTQYF. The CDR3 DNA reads TGTGCCAGCAGCCCCCGAACAGGAGGGAGAGATACGCAGTATTTT.